This record covers a single T cell receptor beta chain. The data are from a study of blood T cell repertoires in COVID-19. Study members were between roughly 18 and 100 years old and lived in 20 to 25 US regions. Repertoires were generated with immunoSEQ multiplex PCR, while TCRdb's copy carries only in-frame clones and drops some. This table holds around 250,000 clones, roughly 86% found once. The length of the CDR3 is 15 residues. This chain joins TRBV12-1 and TRBJ2-5; the table's D call of TRBD2 was not tested on the DNA. TRBV12-1 is flagged as a pseudogene. The receptor was derived from a woman between 45 and 65 years old who had recovered from COVID-19. Sequencing was performed on PBMCs or T cells enriched from blood (not recorded which). The CDR3 region is CASSFEGTSQETQYF. The CDR3 DNA is TGTGCCAGCAGCTTTGAGGGGACTTCACAAGAGACCCAGTACTTC.